These 14 T cell receptor beta chains came from one sample sequenced in a study of blood T cell repertoires in COVID-19. Sequencing was performed with immunoSEQ multiplex PCR; in TCRdb, only in-frame clones are kept and a portion is missing. Here the sample spans about 260,000 clones, around 90% being singletons. The source material was peripheral blood. The receptors were gathered from a human donor in a cohort sampled during active COVID-19.

The chain uses TRBV2 and TRBJ2-7, with TRBD1 matching 12 bases. The CDR3 sequence is 15 residues long. Germline V gene sequence: CDR1 SNHLY, CDR2 FYNNEI. Germline trimming cut 7 bases from V and 2 bases from J; bases unmatched to any gene: 6. Here the CDR3 reads CASKSGQGAPYEQYF. CDR3 in DNA: TGTGCCAGCAAGTCGGGACAGGGGGCTCCCTACGAGCAGTACTTC.

The genes are TRBV14 and TRBJ1-6; perhaps TRBD1 as D (6 bases). The germline CDR1 and CDR2 sequences are SGHDN and FVKESK. This CDR3 is 15 amino acids long. V shed 1 base and J shed 9 bases, with 13 bases lying between them. The CDR3 DNA reads as TGTGCCAGCAGCCAAGTTGGGCAGGGGCGTTCACCCCTCCACTTT. Translating it yields CASSQVGQGRSPLHF.

The chain carries TRBV19 and TRBJ2-7, with TRBD1 matching over 11 bases. J was trimmed by 3 bases and V by 7 bases; bases with no gene match: 5. CDR3 length: 14 amino acids. Germline loops: CDR1 LNHDA, CDR2 SQIVND (reference sequence). CDR3 residues: CASTPGTGGYEQYF. In nucleotides, the CDR3 is TGTGCCAGTACTCCCGGGACAGGGGGCTACGAGCAGTACTTC.

This clone was observed a single time. The rearrangement joins TRBV9 to TRBJ1-4; no reliable D call. With 3 bases removed from V and 4 bases from J, the gap between germline ends came to 10 bases. This CDR3 has 14 residues. Germline CDR1 is SGDLS and CDR2 is YYNGEE. The CDR3 coding sequence is TGTGCCAGCAGCGGACGGGATCGTAATGAAAAACTGTTTTTT. Its translation: CASSGRDRNEKLFF. Together with reference TRBV9 and TRBJ1-4, the CDR3 gives the full variable domain: DSGVTQTPKHLITATGQRVTLRCSPRSGDLSVYWYQQSLDQGLQFLIQYYNGEERAKGNILERFSAQQFPDLHSELNLSSLELGDSALYFCASSGRDRNEKLFFGSGTQLSVL.

CDR3 residues: CASSEERGSYEQYF. In DNA, the CDR3 is TGTGCCAGCAGTGAAGAAAGGGGCTCCTACGAGCAGTACTTC. V and J are TRBV2 and TRBJ2-7, with a possible D match to TRBD1 (5 bases). The CDR3 is 14 amino acids. Per the germline V gene, CDR1 is SNHLY and CDR2 is FYNNEI. Trimming stripped 1 base from V and 0 bases from J, with 7 bases between.

This clone was seen only a few times. The gene calls are TRBV6-4 and TRBJ2-1, with 10 bases aligning to TRBD2. With V trimmed by 4 bases and J by 8 bases, 5 bases remained unmatched. The CDR3 consists of 14 residues. Germline assignment: CDR1 MRHNA and CDR2 SNTAGT. The CDR3 region is CASSVTSGYDEQFF. The CDR3 bases are TGTGCCAGCAGTGTGACTAGCGGGTACGATGAGCAGTTCTTC.

This chain links TRBV18 with TRBJ2-7; 10 bases are a match to TRBD2. Germline values: CDR1 KGHSH, CDR2 LQKENI. The CDR3 length is 16 residues. V lost 3 bases, J lost 4 bases, and 9 bases stayed unmatched. DNA of the CDR3: TGTGCCAGCTCACCGCTCACTAGCGGGAATAGGTACGAGCAGTACTTC. Translated, it gives CASSPLTSGNRYEQYF.

This chain joins TRBV6-2 or TRBV6-3 and TRBJ1-6; unclear D gene. Between the trimmed V and J ends, which lost 2 bases and 1 base, there was a span of 18 bases. This CDR3 is 19 amino acids long. Looked up from germline, CDR1 is MNHEY and CDR2 is SVGEGT. CDR3 protein: CASSYQRSLGNSYNSPLHF. Here the CDR3 DNA reads TGTGCCAGCAGTTACCAGCGGAGCCTGGGGAATTCCTATAATTCACCCCTCCACTTT.

The chain carries TRBV6-5 and TRBJ1-2, with 7 positions matching TRBD1. The length of the CDR3 is 13 residues. With V trimmed by 6 bases and J by 8 bases, 9 bases remained unmatched. CDR1 and CDR2 (germline): MNHEY, SVGAGI. The DNA of the CDR3 is TGTGCCAGCAGCCCGACAGGGCAACGGGGCTACACCTTC. Encoded protein: CASSPTGQRGYTF.

The CDR3 spells CASSQGPGPNEKLFF. The CDR3, as DNA: TGTGCCAGCAGCCAAGGTCCAGGGCCCAATGAAAAACTGTTTTTT. The V and J genes are TRBV3-1 (or the pseudogene TRBV3-2) and TRBJ1-4; the D gene is possibly TRBD1 (5 bases). This CDR3 has 15 residues. Between the trimmed V and J ends, which lost 1 base and 5 bases, there was a span of 11 bases. CDR1 is LGHDT and CDR2 is YNNKEL in the germline V gene (reference sequence).

Only one count was recorded for this clone. The chain joins TRBV7-6 to TRBJ1-2; TRBD1 might be the D (5 bases). CDR1 is SGHVS and CDR2 is FNYEAQ in the germline V gene. This CDR3 has 13 residues. V shed 5 bases and J shed 8 bases, with 15 bases lying between them. CDR3 sequence (DNA): TGTGCCAGCAGCCCCCTGGGGCCTGGGGGCTACACCTTC. This encodes CASSPLGPGGYTF.

This clone showed up just once. This sequence joins TRBV6-4 and TRBJ2-2; 8 nucleotides agree with TRBD2. V was clipped by 5 bases and J by 2 bases; unmatched bases: 4. The CDR3 is 15 residues long. The V gene's germline CDR1 is MRHNA and CDR2 SNTAGT. The CDR3: CASSRTSSNTGELFF. The CDR3 bases are TGTGCCAGCAGTCGGACTAGCAGTAACACCGGGGAGCTGTTTTTT.

The chain is built from TRBV9 and TRBJ1-3; no clear D. There are 16 residues in the CDR3. In germline, CDR1 is SGDLS, CDR2 YYNGEE. V lost 0 bases and J lost 0, with 10 bases in between. CDR3 nucleotide sequence: TGTGCCAGCAGCGTAGCTGGAGGACCCTCTGGAAACACCATATATTTT. Its protein is CASSVAGGPSGNTIYF. Using reference TRBV9 and TRBJ1-3 for the parts outside the CDR3, the full variable domain is DSGVTQTPKHLITATGQRVTLRCSPRSGDLSVYWYQQSLDQGLQFLIQYYNGEERAKGNILERFSAQQFPDLHSELNLSSLELGDSALYFCASSVAGGPSGNTIYFGEGSWLTVV.

The chain has TRBV10-3 and TRBJ1-2; D is ambiguous. This CDR3 is 18 amino acids long. Germline CDR1 ENHRY, CDR2 SYGVKD. V was cut by 2 bases and J by 3 bases, with 22 bases left in between. The CDR3 DNA reads as TGTGCCATCAGTGAGCCGGTGGGCAGGATGGGTTACGACTATGGCTACACCTTC. Amino acids: CAISEPVGRMGYDYGYTF.